Below are 23 T cell receptor beta chains sequenced from a single sample in a study of blood T cell repertoires in COVID-19. Libraries were prepared by immunoSEQ multiplex PCR; TCRdb keeps only in-frame clonotypes and omits some of them. Of 150,000 to 200,000 clones detected, approximately 80% appear once; the ten largest clones hold around 5%. Material: PBMCs or T cells enriched from blood (not recorded which). The source of these receptors is a man between 65 and 85 years old who had been exposed to COVID-19.

This chain uses TRBV11-2 with TRBJ1-2; perhaps TRBD1 as D (6 bases). In germline, CDR1 is SGHAT, CDR2 FQNNGV. Trimming pared 2 bases from V and 3 bases from J, leaving 13 bases between. The CDR3 loop spans 15 amino acids. The CDR3 region is CASSLMYRDDYGYTF. CDR3 coding DNA: TGTGCCAGCAGCTTAATGTACAGGGATGACTATGGCTACACCTTC.

This chain connects TRBV29-1 to TRBJ1-1, with D possibly matching TRBD1 (6 bases). The CDR3 has 14 residues. Trimming left V 7 bases short and J 1 base short, with 16 bases between. Germline V CDR1 and CDR2: SQVTM, ANQGSEA. The CDR3 coding sequence is TGCAGCGCCGCAGGGTTAGGGGGGAACACTGAAGCTTTCTTT. Translated: CSAAGLGGNTEAFF.

The genes are TRBV18 and TRBJ2-7; 12 bases are a match to TRBD2. The CDR3 totals 14 residues. The V and J ends lost 6 bases and 2 bases, in that order; junction bases with no gene match: 2. Germline V gives CDR1 KGHSH, CDR2 LQKENI. The CDR3 sequence is CASSGTSGPYEQYF. DNA for the CDR3: TGTGCCAGCTCCGGGACTAGCGGGCCCTACGAGCAGTACTTC.

The CDR3 bases are TGTGCCAGCAGTGACTGGGGGGGCTCAGGGAGTAATAGCACAGATACGCAGTATTTT. It is translated as CASSDWGGSGSNSTDTQYF. The chain couples TRBV6-4 to TRBJ2-3, with a weak D call TRBD2 (7 bases). Trimming cost V 1 base and J 0 bases, with 20 bases left between them. Germline CDR1 MRHNA, CDR2 SNTAGT. The CDR3 is 19 residues long.

The chain couples TRBV7-9 to TRBJ1-5, with D unclear. Germline assignment: CDR1 SEHNR and CDR2 FQNEAQ (reference sequence). The V gene lost 5 bases and the J gene lost 4 bases, with 6 bases spanning the gap. The CDR3 has 12 amino acids. CDR3 in DNA: TGTGCCAGCAGCGTCCATAATCAGCCCCAGCATTTT. It translates to CASSVHNQPQHF. Drawing the rest from reference TRBV7-9 and TRBJ1-5, the complete variable domain is DTGVSQNPRHKITKRGQNVTFRCDPISEHNRLYWYRQTLGQGPEFLTYFQNEAQLEKSRLLSDRFSAERPKGSFSTLEIQRTEQGDSAMYLCASSVHNQPQHFGDGTRLSIL.

The chain couples TRBV28 to TRBJ2-7; TRBD2 aligns across 12 bases. V gave up 5 bases and J gave up 6 bases; unmatched junction bases: 8. This CDR3 is built from 15 residues. The V gene's germline CDR1 is MDHEN and CDR2 SYDVKM. CDR3 sequence (DNA): TGTGCCAGCAGTCGGGGACTAGCGGGTCTCGGCGAGCAGTACTTC. Protein sequence: CASSRGLAGLGEQYF.

In its sample, this clone was seen once. This chain connects TRBV29-1 to TRBJ2-5, with D perhaps matching TRBD2 (6 bases). V shed 7 bases and J shed 5 bases, with 17 bases lying between them. Germline values: CDR1 SQVTM, CDR2 ANQGSEA. The CDR3 is made up of 13 amino acids. This chain's CDR3 is CSAHDGGSETQYF. DNA of the CDR3: TGCAGCGCCCACGATGGGGGGTCGGAGACCCAGTACTTC.

This clone has a handful of counts. The chain employs TRBV4-2 and TRBJ1-6; D gene ambiguous. This CDR3 contains 14 residues. The V end lost 4 bases, the J end lost 10 bases, and 14 bases lay between the germline ends. CDR1 LGHNA and CDR2 YNFKEQ come from the germline V gene. The CDR3 sequence is CASSPLGKQSPLHF. CDR3 DNA: TGTGCCAGCAGCCCGCTCGGGAAACAATCACCCCTCCACTTT.

This chain joins TRBV10-3 and TRBJ2-7, with 9 positions matching TRBD1. The ends lost 6 bases at V and 0 bases at J; junction bases unmatched: 9. The length of the CDR3 is 16 residues. Germline V CDR1 and CDR2: ENHRY, SYGVKD. The CDR3 is CAISEPGQGSSYEQYF. The DNA for the CDR3 is TGTGCCATCAGCGAGCCGGGACAGGGTAGCTCCTACGAGCAGTACTTC.

The chain joins TRBV27 to TRBJ1-6, with D unresolved. Trimming shortened V by 2 bases and J by 7 bases, and 6 bases separated the two germline ends. This CDR3 has 13 residues. Germline V gene lookup returns CDR1 MNHEY and CDR2 SMNVEV (reference sequence). This CDR3 is CASSLGRNSPLHF. The CDR3 nucleotides are TGTGCCAGCAGTTTAGGGAGAAATTCACCCCTCCACTTT.

This chain joins TRBV2 and TRBJ1-2; 7 bases match TRBD1. This CDR3 region has 12 residues. Germline V lookup: CDR1 SNHLY, CDR2 FYNNEI. V gave up 7 bases and J gave up 7 bases; unmatched junction bases: 6. Here the CDR3 DNA reads TGTGCCAGCAAAGGGGGCTTCGGTGGCTACACCTTC. Translated, it gives CASKGGFGGYTF.

This clone showed up just once. The rearrangement joins TRBV5-1 to TRBJ2-2; 7 bases agree with TRBD2. Germline CDR1 SGHRS, CDR2 YFSETQ. V lost 6 bases and J lost 2; bases outside the gene matches: 16. The CDR3 extends over 18 amino acids. The CDR3 DNA follows: TGCGCCAGCAAGGGAGGGGTCACCTTACCGTTAAACACCGGGGAGCTGTTTTTT. This encodes CASKGGVTLPLNTGELFF. Using reference TRBV5-1 and TRBJ2-2 for the parts outside the CDR3, the full variable domain is KAGVTQTPRYLIKTRGQQVTLSCSPISGHRSVSWYQQTPGQGLQFLFEYFSETQRNKGNFPGRFSGRQFSNSRSEMNVSTLELGDSALYLCASKGGVTLPLNTGELFFGEGSRLTVL.

This chain joins TRBV19 and TRBJ2-5, with 11 bases identical to TRBD2. V dropped 3 bases and J dropped 8; count of bases not matched to a gene: 14. CDR1 is LNHDA, CDR2 SQIVND, per germline (reference sequence). The CDR3 extends over 17 amino acids. The CDR3 DNA sequence: TGTGCCAGTAGTATCCTAGCGGGAGGCTCCACAAGTCAAACCCAGTACTTC. The encoded protein is CASSILAGGSTSQTQYF.

This chain connects TRBV28 to TRBJ2-1; 7 bases align to TRBD1. Germline V gene data show CDR1 as MDHEN and CDR2 as SYDVKM. J was trimmed by 15 bases and V by 4 bases; bases with no gene match: 12. This CDR3 contains 13 residues. The CDR3 coding sequence is TGTGCCAGCAGTTCACACGACAGGGTAAGGGGGTTCTTC. Residues: CASSSHDRVRGFF.

The chain couples TRBV12-5 to TRBJ2-3; D is perhaps TRBD1 (7 bases). The CDR3 spans 16 residues. Germline-derived CDR1 and CDR2 are LGHNT and FRNRAP. V was pared by 2 bases and J by 6 bases, with 18 bases between. The CDR3 DNA reads TGTGCTAGTGGTTTGTTTCGGGCAGGGGGGACGGATACGCAGTATTTT. It translates to CASGLFRAGGTDTQYF.

This clone was found once. This chain uses TRBV7-2 with TRBJ2-1, with 12 bases that match TRBD2. In germline, CDR1 is SGHTA, CDR2 FQGNSA. After removal of 5 bases from V and 8 bases from J, the junction contained 10 bases not matched to a gene. The CDR3 length is 16 residues. Here the CDR3 DNA reads TGTGCCAGCAGCCCCGAGGCTAGCGGGAGGGGTTATGAGCAGTTCTTC. Encoded protein: CASSPEASGRGYEQFF.

The genes are TRBV10-2 and TRBJ2-7; TRBD2 might be the D (7 bases). V lost 3 bases, J lost 0 bases, and 27 bases lay in between. This CDR3 has 20 amino acids. Germline V gene sequence: CDR1 WSHSY, CDR2 SAAADI. Here the CDR3 reads CASSDGDKGLGGAPSYEQYF. The CDR3 DNA reads TGCGCCAGCAGTGATGGTGATAAAGGGCTAGGGGGGGCCCCCTCCTACGAGCAGTACTTC.

The gene calls are TRBV6-5 and TRBJ2-2; no clear D gene. V was shortened by 6 bases and J by 8 bases, with 16 bases between the two germline ends. The CDR3 has 14 residues. The germline V gene has CDR1 MNHEY and CDR2 SVGAGI. CDR3 sequence: CASRARTRSGELFF. Written as DNA, the CDR3 is TGTGCCAGCAGAGCTCGCACCCGATCGGGGGAGCTGTTTTTT.

The J gene is TRBJ2-1, the V gene TRBV6-5; 13 bases map to TRBD2. Germline assignment: CDR1 MNHEY and CDR2 SVGAGI. The CDR3 loop spans 15 amino acids. V lost 6 bases, J lost 7 bases, and 6 bases stayed unmatched. The CDR3 loop is CASRTSGGPRNEQFF. The CDR3 region has the DNA TGTGCCAGCAGGACTAGCGGGGGGCCGAGGAATGAGCAGTTCTTC.

The chain joins TRBV9 to TRBJ1-5; a possible D gene is TRBD1 (5 bases). Per the germline V gene, CDR1 is SGDLS and CDR2 is YYNGEE. This CDR3 contains 13 residues. The germline V and J ends were trimmed by 10 bases and 0 bases, with 11 bases remaining between them. CDR3 region: CAGHSYSNQPQHF. The CDR3 region has the DNA TGTGCCGGACACAGCTATAGCAATCAGCCCCAGCATTTT.

The genes are TRBV4-3 and TRBJ1-6, with unresolved D. Trimming removed 1 base from V and 8 bases from J, with 9 bases in between. CDR1 LGHNA and CDR2 YSLEER come from the germline V gene. CDR3 length: 14 residues. This CDR3 is CASSQGGLDSPLHF. CDR3 sequence (DNA): TGCGCCAGCAGCCAAGGAGGTTTGGATTCACCCCTCCACTTT.

The V and J genes are TRBV2 and TRBJ2-1; D perhaps matches TRBD1 (6 bases). The V gene's germline CDR1 is SNHLY and CDR2 FYNNEI. CDR3 length: 16 residues. V was pared by 4 bases and J by 0 bases, with 13 bases between. Written as DNA, the CDR3 is TGTGCCAGCAGTGTCGAGACAGGTAGCTCCTACAATGAGCAGTTCTTC. This translates into CASSVETGSSYNEQFF. Full variable domain (missing parts from reference TRBV2 and TRBJ2-1): EPEVTQTPSHQVTQMGQEVILRCVPISNHLYFYWYRQILGQKVEFLVSFYNNEISEKSEIFDDQFSVERPDGSNFTLKIRSTKLEDSAMYFCASSVETGSSYNEQFFGPGTRLTVL.

V gene TRBV2 combines with J gene TRBJ1-5, with D possibly being TRBD1 (5 bases). Germline-derived CDR1 and CDR2 are SNHLY and FYNNEI. Trimming took 3 bases from V and 6 from J, leaving 15 bases between them. The CDR3 extends over 15 amino acids. The CDR3 nucleotides read TGTGCCAGCAGTGAGGGGCTCGGTATAGCTCAGCCCCAGCATTTT. It specifies CASSEGLGIAQPQHF.